The clone carrying this TCR beta chain has only a few counts. Its antigen is unknown. The data were obtained in a study of blood T cells in healthy people across ages. V gave up 5 bases and J gave up 2 bases; unmatched junction bases: 2. This CDR3 is built from 14 residues. CDR1 ENHRY and CDR2 SYGVKD come from the germline V gene. Through a sample-barcoded 5' primer and a J-beta primer mix, a second PCR was run for about 6 to 11 cycles. Each of the cDNA molecules was tagged by a template-switch adaptor with 12 random nucleotides. All samples gave at least 2.5 million CDR3-containing paired-end reads. TCRdb fed the 5' RACE reads into MiXCR, producing one record per CDR3 protein. This table holds 1 million to 1.2 million distinct CDR3 sequences, more than 30% found once. Study conclusions and caveats: Roughly linearly, TCR beta diversity per million T cells fell as age increased.

The sequence was obtained from a man between 18 and 35 years old in good health. Specimen: blood. The rearrangement joins TRBV10-3 to TRBJ2-2, with 7 bases fitting TRBD2. The CDR3 is CAISTGGNTGELFF. CDR3 sequence (DNA): TGTGCCATCAGTACGGGGGGAAACACCGGGGAGCTGTTTTTT.